This section outlines one TCR beta chain sequence together with its context. Its antigen has not been determined. Base qualities were left out, and no much larger clone turns up one base away. Trimming takes 0 bases from V and 9 bases from J, and the germline ends sit 12 bases apart. The germline V gene (reference sequence) sets CDR1 to DFQATT and CDR2 to SNEGSKA. The CDR3 starts with the cysteine, ends with the phenylalanine, and has 13 residues. Of the read, only the CDR3 DNA is kept; its 39 bases are in frame from base 1. The entry originates in a study of vaccination and CD4 T cells after COVID-19 (dated 2022 in TCRdb). About the full investigation: Convalescent patients had a positive SARS-CoV-2 result on nasal swab PCR, and of these patients, about ten had mild disease and one had severe disease. The convalescent cohort included six males and four females, with two Hispanic individuals, seven Caucasians, two Asians and one multiracial person. Participants got two doses of the Pfizer-BioNTech BNT162b2 vaccine (n=8) or two doses of the Moderna mRNA-1273 vaccine (n=2). Post-COVID blood samples from convalescent patients were collected a median of 101 days after diagnosis, with a range of roughly 35 to 180 days. The time from the second vaccine dose to post-vaccine blood sampling had a median of 72 days and ranged from about 14 to 250 days. Overlapping spike peptide pools from SARS-CoV-2 and from the common cold coronaviruses HCoV-NL63, HCoV-OC43 and HCoV-229E were used as culture stimuli. In control cultures, a CEFX viral epitope pool was used as positive control, an HIV-1 Nef peptide pool was used as negative control, or no peptide was added. The spike-specific CD4+ TCR repertoire was compared before and after mRNA vaccination in over nine COVID-19 convalescent patients and a handful of infection-naive healthy vaccine recipients.

On the study overall, not on this receptor specifically: Of the vaccine-specific clones found in convalescent patients, nearly all (304 of 307) were mono-reactive for SARS-CoV-2 spike instead of being cross-reactive with common cold coronaviruses. The median count of SARS-CoV-2-reactive clonotypes went up from 21 after infection to a few dozen after vaccination, although the change was not significant. In convalescent patients, a median approximately 83% of post-vaccine SARS-CoV-2-reactive clones were detected only after vaccination, suggesting vaccine-specific priming. The study included relatively few convalescent patients and did not analyze early timepoints after natural infection.

The library was generated by PCR. DNA from cultured CD4+ T cells underwent TCR sequencing with the Oncomine TCR Beta short-read assay at the Johns Hopkins FTIC core. Genomic DNA was extracted from the cultured CD4+ T cells with the QIAamp micro DNA kit. Oncomine TCR Beta libraries from cultured CD4+ T cells were pooled using unique dual indexes and sequenced on an Illumina iSeq 100. On the study's bioinformatics: Non-productive sequences were filtered out, and CDR3s that did not start with C, did not end with F or W, or were shorter than 7 amino acids were discarded. The MANAFEST web application was used to identify antigen-specific clonotypes by comparing peptide-stimulated wells against reference wells and other culture wells. For a clone to be called positive, the clone needed an FDR below 0.05, an odds ratio above 5, and a productive frequency above 0.1% in at least two of three replicate wells. Cross-reactive clonotypes were defined as significantly expanded in both SARS-CoV-2 spike wells and at least one common cold coronavirus spike condition. CDR3 homology was assessed with Levenshtein distances (stringdist) and unrooted phylogenetic trees (ape) in R version 3.6.1. TCRdb itself trimmed the public reads at Q25 with fastp, ran MiXCR and retained productive beta chains. Each record represents a unique CDR3 protein, reported with the most common genes and DNA among its rows. The V and J calls were determined by TCRdb, not by the authors. For this sample the table gives around 10,000 distinct CDR3 sequences, of which 25% to 40% were detected only once. The biggest ten clones account for approximately 8.8% of the sample.

The treatment or condition label corresponds to: roughly 10-day PBMC culture with coronavirus spike peptide pools or control peptides (ViraFEST assay). The ViraFEST assay was used in the study, in which antigen-specific T cells were expanded with peptide pools and expanded clonotypes were subsequently identified by TCR sequencing. The convalescent patients' positive SARS-CoV-2 PCR tests were from March to December 2020, which was before the Alpha, Beta and Delta variants emerged in the United States. Approximately 2.1 million PBMCs per well were cultured in IMDM with roughly 5% human AB serum and around 10 IU/ml IL-2, plus 10 ug/ml peptide pools. Half of the culture medium was replaced with fresh IL-2-containing medium on days 3 and 7. After roughly 11 days of culture, CD4+ T cells were isolated by negative selection with the EasySep CD4+ T cell isolation kit. Ficoll-Paque Plus gradient centrifugation was used to isolate PBMCs from whole blood, and the isolated PBMCs were then either used fresh or cryopreserved at -140C. In general, triplicate wells were set up for every culture condition.

The sequence was collected from a human donor who had recovered from COVID-19. The sequence joins TRBV20-1 to TRBJ2-1; no D gene can be assigned with confidence. The sample taken for sequencing was CD4+ T cells from blood, cultured in vitro. The nucleotide sequence reads TGCAGTGCTAGAGATCTTGCGCAAGGTGAGCAGTTCTTC. Its protein reads: CSARDLAQGEQFF.